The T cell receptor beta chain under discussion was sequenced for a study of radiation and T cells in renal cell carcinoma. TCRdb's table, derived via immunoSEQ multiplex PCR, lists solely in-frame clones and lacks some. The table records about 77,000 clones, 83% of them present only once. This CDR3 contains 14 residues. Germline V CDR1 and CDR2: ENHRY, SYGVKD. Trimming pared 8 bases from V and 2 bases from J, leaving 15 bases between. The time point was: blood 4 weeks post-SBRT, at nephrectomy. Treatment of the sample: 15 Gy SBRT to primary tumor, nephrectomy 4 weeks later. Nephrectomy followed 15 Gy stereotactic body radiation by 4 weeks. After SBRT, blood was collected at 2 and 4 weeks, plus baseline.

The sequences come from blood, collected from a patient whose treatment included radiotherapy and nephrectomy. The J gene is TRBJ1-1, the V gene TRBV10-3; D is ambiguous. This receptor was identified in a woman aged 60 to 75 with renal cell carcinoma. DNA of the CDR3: TGTGCCATCTCAAGGCCGGAAGGAAACACTGAAGCTTTCTTT. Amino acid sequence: CAISRPEGNTEAFF.